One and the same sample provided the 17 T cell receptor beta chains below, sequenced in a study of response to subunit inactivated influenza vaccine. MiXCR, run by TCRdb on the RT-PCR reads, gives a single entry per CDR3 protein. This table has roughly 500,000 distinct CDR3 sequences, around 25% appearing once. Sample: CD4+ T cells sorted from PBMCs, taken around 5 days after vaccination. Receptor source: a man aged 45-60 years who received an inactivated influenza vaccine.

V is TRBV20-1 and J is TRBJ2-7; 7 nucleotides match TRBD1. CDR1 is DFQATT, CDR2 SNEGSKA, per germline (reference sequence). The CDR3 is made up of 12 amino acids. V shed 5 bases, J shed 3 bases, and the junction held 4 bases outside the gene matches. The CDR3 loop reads CSAQGQHYEQYF. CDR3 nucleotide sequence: TGCAGTGCTCAGGGACAGCACTACGAGCAGTACTTC.

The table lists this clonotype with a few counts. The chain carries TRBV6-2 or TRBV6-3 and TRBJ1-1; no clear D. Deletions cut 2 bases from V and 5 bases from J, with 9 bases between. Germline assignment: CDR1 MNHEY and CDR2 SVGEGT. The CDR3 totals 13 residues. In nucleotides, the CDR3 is TGTGCCAGCAGTTACCCTTCGCAGACTGAAGCTTTCTTT. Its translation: CASSYPSQTEAFF.

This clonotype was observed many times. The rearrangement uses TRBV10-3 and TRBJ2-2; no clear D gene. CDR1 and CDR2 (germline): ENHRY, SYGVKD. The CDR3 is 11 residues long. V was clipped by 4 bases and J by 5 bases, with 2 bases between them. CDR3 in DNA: TGTGCCATCAGTGGAACCGGGGAGCTGTTTTTT. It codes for CAISGTGELFF.

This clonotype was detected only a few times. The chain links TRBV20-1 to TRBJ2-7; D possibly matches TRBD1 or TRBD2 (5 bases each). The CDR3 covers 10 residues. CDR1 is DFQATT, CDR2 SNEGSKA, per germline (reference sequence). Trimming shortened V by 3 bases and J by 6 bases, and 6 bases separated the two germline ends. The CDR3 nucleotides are TGCAGTGCTAGCGGGGCCGAGCAGTACTTC. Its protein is CSASGAEQYF.

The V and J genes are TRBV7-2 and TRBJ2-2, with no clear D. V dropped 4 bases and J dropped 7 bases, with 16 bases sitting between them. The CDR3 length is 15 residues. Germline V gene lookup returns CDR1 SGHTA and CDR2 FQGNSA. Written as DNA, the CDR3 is TGTGCCAGCAGCTCAAGAGCTACGGTAATCGGGGAGCTGTTTTTT. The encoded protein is CASSSRATVIGELFF.

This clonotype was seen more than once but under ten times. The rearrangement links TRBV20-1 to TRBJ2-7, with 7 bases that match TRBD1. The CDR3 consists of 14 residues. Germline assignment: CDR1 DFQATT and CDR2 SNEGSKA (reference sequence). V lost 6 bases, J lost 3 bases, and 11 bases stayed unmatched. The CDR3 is CSAGLPGQNYEQYF. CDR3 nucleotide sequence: TGCAGTGCCGGATTACCGGGACAGAACTACGAGCAGTACTTC.

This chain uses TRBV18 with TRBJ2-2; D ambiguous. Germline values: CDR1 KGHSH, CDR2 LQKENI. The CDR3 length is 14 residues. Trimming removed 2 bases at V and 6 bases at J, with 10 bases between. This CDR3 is CASSPTQSPGELFF. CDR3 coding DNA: TGTGCCAGCTCACCAACACAGTCCCCCGGGGAGCTGTTTTTT. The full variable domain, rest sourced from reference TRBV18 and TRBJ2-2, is NAGVMQNPRHLVRRRGQEARLRCSPMKGHSHVYWYRQLPEEGLKFMVYLQKENIIDESGMPKERFSAEFPKEGPSILRIQQVVRGDSAAYFCASSPTQSPGELFFGEGSRLTVL.

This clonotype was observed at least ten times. CDR3 in DNA: TGTGCCATCAGCCCGGGACAGCACTACAATGAGCAGTTCTTC. Translation: CAISPGQHYNEQFF. The chain couples TRBV10-3 to TRBJ2-1; 7 bases agree with TRBD1. V shed 6 bases and J 3 bases; nucleotides not matched to a gene: 5. This CDR3 is built from 14 residues. The germline CDR1 and CDR2 sequences are ENHRY and SYGVKD.

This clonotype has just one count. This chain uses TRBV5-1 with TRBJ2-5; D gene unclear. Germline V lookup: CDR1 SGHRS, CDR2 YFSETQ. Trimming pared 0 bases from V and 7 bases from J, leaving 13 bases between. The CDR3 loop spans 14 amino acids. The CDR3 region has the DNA TGCGCCAGCAGCTTGGACTCCGGGTTCGGGACCCAGTACTTC. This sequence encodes CASSLDSGFGTQYF.

The CDR3 here is CASSKLAGVADTQYF. CDR3 DNA: TGTGCCAGCAGCAAGCTAGCGGGAGTGGCAGATACGCAGTATTTT. This sequence joins TRBV7-2 and TRBJ2-3; 10 bases line up with TRBD2. Trimming at V came to 5 bases and at J to 4 bases, leaving 6 bases not matched to a gene. CDR3 length equals 15 residues. The V gene's germline CDR1 is SGHTA and CDR2 FQGNSA.

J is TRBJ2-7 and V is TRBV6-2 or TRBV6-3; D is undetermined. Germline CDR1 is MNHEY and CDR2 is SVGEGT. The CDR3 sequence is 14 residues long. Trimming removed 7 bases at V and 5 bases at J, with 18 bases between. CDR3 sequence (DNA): TGTGCCAGCACCCGTACCGTCTGGAGTCACGAGCAGTACTTC. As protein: CASTRTVWSHEQYF.

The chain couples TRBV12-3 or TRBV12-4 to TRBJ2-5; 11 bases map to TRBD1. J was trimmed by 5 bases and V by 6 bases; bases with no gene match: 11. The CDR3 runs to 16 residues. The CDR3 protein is CASSGGTGGLRETQYF. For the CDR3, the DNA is TGTGCCAGCAGCGGAGGGACAGGGGGACTCAGGGAGACCCAGTACTTC.

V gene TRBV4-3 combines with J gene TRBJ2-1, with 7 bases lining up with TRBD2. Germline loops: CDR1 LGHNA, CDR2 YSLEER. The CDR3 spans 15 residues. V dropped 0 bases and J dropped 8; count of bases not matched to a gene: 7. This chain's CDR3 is CASSQEVSGFHEQFF. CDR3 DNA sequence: TGCGCCAGCAGCCAAGAGGTTAGCGGGTTCCATGAGCAGTTCTTC.

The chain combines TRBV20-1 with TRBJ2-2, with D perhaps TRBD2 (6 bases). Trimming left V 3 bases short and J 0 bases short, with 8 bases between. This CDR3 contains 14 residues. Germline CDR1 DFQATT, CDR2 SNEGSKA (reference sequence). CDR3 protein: CSARAGTNTGELFF. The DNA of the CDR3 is TGCAGTGCTAGGGCGGGAACGAACACCGGGGAGCTGTTTTTT.

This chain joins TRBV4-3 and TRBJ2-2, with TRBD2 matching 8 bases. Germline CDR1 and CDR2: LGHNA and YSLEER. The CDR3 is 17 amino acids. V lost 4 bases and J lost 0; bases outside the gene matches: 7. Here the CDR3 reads CASSRTSRRTNTGELFF. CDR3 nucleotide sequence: TGCGCCAGCAGCCGGACTAGCCGTCGCACGAACACCGGGGAGCTGTTTTTT.

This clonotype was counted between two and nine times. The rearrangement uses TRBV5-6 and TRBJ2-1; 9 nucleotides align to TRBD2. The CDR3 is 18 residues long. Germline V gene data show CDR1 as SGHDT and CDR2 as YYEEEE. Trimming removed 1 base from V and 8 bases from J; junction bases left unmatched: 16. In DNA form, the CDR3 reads TGTGCCAGCAGCTTGCGTAGCGGGGGACGAACGGTGGGCGATGAGCAGTTCTTC. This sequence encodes CASSLRSGGRTVGDEQFF.

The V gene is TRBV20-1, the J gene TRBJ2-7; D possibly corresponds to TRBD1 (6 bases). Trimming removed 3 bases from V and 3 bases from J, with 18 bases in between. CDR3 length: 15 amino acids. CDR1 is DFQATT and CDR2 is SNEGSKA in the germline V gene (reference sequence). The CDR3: CSARGVSQGFYEQYF. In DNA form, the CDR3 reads TGCAGTGCTAGGGGGGTGTCGCAGGGGTTCTACGAGCAGTACTTC.